This T cell receptor (beta chain) comes out of a study of CD8+CD57+ T cells in acquired aplastic anemia. Whoever was chosen for sequencing had shown CD8+CD57+ cell expansion by flow cytometry. This CDR3 comprises 15 residues. Trimming left V 6 bases short and J 0 bases short, with 14 bases between. Germline V gene sequence: CDR1 MNHEY, CDR2 SMNVEV (reference sequence). Profiling of TCR beta VDJ combinations and CDR3 sequences used genomic DNA as template. TCRdb ran MiXCR on the reads and lists one entry per CDR3 protein. The sample comprises a few hundred thousand distinct CDR3 sequences, approximately 32% of which are singletons, and roughly 0.8% rests with the top ten.

The rearrangement links TRBV27 to TRBJ1-1; D possibly corresponds to TRBD1 (5 bases). The clonotype originates from a human donor with aplastic anemia. Sequenced material: sorted CD4+, CD8+, or CD8+CD57+ T cells (not recorded which) from PBMCs. CDR3 nucleotides: TGTGCCAGCAGCCGTGCTGGGACGGTGAACACTGAAGCTTTCTTT. Protein sequence: CASSRAGTVNTEAFF.